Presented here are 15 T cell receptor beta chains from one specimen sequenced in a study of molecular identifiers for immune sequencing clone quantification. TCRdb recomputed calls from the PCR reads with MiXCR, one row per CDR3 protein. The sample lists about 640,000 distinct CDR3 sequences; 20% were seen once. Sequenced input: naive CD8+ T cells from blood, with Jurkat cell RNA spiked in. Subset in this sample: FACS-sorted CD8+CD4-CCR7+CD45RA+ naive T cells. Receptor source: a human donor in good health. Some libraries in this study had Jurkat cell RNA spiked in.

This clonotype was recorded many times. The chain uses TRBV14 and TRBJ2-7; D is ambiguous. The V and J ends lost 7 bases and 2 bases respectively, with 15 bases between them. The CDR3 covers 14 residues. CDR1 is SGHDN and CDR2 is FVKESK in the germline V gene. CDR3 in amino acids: CASTPLQDPYEQYF. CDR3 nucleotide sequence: TGTGCCAGCACCCCGCTCCAGGACCCCTACGAGCAGTACTTC.

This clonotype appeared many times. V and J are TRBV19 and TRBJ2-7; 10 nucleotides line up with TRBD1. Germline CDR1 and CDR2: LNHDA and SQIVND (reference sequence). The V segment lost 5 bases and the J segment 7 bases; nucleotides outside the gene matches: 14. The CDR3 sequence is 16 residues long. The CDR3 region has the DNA TGTGCCAGTAGTCCCACCAGGGACAGGGGAGAAGGGGAGCAGTACTTC. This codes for CASSPTRDRGEGEQYF. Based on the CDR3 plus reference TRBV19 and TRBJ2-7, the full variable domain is DGGITQSPKYLFRKEGQNVTLSCEQNLNHDAMYWYRQDPGQGLRLIYYSQIVNDFQKGDIAEGYSVSREKKESFPLTVTSAQKNPTAFYLCASSPTRDRGEGEQYFGPGTRLTVT.

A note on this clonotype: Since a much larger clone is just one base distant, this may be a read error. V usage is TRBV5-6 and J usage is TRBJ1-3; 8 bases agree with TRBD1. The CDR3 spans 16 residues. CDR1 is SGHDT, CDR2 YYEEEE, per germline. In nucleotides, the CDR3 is TGTGCCAGCAGCTTCTACGGGACAGGACCTGGAAACACCATATGTTTT. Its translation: CASSFYGTGPGNTICF.

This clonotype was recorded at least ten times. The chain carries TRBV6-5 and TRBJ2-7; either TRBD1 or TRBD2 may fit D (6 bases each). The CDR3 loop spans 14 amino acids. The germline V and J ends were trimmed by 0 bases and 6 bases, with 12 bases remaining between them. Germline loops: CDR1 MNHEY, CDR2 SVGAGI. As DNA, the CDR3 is TGTGCCAGCAGTTACTCGGTGAGGGGGGTCGAGCAGTACTTC. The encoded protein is CASSYSVRGVEQYF.

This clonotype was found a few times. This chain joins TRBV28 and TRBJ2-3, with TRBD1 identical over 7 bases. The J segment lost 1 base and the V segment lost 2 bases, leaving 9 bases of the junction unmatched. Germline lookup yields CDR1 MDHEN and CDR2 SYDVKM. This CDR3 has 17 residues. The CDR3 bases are TGTGCCAGCAGTTTACTAAAGGGGGCGCGGGGCACAGATACGCAGTATTTT. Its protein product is CASSLLKGARGTDTQYF.

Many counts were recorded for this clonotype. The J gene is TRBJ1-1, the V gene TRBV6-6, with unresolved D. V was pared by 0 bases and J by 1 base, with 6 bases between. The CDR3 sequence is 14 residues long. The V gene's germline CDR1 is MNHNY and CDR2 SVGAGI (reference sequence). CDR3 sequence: CASSYSAENTEAFF. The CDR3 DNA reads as TGTGCCAGCAGTTACTCGGCAGAGAACACTGAAGCTTTCTTT.

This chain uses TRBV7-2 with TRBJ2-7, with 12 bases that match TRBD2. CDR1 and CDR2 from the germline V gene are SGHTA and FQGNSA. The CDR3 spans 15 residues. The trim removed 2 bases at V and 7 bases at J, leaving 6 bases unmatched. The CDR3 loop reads CASSLWPSGGDEQYF. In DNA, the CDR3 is TGTGCCAGCAGCTTATGGCCTAGCGGGGGGGATGAGCAGTACTTC.

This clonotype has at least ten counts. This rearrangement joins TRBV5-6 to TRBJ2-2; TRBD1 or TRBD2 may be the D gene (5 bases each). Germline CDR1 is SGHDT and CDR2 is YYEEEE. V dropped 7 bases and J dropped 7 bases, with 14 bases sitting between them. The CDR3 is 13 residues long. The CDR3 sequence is CASPAGADGELFF. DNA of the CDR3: TGTGCCAGCCCCGCCGGGGCGGACGGGGAGCTGTTTTTT.

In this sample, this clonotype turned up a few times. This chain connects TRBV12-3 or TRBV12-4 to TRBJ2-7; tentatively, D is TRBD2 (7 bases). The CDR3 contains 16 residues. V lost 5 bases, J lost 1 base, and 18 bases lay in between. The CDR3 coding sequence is TGTGCCAGCAGTCTATCGACTAGGGGGGGTTCCTACGAGCAGTACTTC. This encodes CASSLSTRGGSYEQYF.

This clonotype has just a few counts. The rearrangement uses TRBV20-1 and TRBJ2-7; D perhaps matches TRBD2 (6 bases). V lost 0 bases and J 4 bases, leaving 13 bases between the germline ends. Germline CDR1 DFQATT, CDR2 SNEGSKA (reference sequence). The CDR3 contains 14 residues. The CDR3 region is CSARDRSGLYEQYF. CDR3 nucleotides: TGCAGTGCTAGAGATCGGAGCGGACTATACGAGCAGTACTTC.

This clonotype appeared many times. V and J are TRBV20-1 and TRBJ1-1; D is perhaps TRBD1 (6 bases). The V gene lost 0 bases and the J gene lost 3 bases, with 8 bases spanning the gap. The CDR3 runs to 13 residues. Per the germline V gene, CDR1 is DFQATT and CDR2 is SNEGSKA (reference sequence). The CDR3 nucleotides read TGCAGTGCTAGAGAAGGGGGGGACACTGAAGCTTTCTTT. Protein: CSAREGGDTEAFF.

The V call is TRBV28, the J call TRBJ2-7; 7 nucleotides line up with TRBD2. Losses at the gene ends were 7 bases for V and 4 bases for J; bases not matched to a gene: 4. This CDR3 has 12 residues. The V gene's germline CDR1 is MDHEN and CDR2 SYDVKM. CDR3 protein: CASTGRRYEQYF. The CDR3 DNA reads TGTGCCAGCACCGGGAGGAGGTACGAGCAGTACTTC. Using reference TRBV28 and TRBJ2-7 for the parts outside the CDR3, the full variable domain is DVKVTQSSRYLVKRTGEKVFLECVQDMDHENMFWYRQDPGLGLRLIYFSYDVKMKEKGDIPEGYSVSREKKERFSLILESASTNQTSMYLCASTGRRYEQYFGPGTRLTVT.

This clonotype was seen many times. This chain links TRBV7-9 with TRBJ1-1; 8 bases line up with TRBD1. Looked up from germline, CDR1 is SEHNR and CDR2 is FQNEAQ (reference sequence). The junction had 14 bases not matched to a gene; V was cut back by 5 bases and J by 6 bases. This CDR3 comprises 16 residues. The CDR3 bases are TGTGCCAGCAGCCCTCCTCGACAGGGGCTAAACCCTGAAGCTTTCTTT. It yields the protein CASSPPRQGLNPEAFF. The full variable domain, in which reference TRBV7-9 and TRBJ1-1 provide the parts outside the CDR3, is DTGVSQNPRHKITKRGQNVTFRCDPISEHNRLYWYRQTLGQGPEFLTYFQNEAQLEKSRLLSDRFSAERPKGSFSTLEIQRTEQGDSAMYLCASSPPRQGLNPEAFFGQGTRLTVV.

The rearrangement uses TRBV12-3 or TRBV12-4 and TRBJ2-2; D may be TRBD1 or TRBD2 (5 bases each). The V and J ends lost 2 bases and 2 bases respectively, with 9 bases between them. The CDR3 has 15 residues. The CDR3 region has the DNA TGTGCCAGCAGTTTAATGGGACCAAACACCGGGGAGCTGTTTTTT. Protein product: CASSLMGPNTGELFF.

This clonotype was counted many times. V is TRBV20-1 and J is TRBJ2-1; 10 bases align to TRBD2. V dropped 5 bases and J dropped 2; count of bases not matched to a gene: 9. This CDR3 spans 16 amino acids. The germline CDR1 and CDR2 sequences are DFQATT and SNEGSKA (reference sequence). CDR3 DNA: TGCAGTGCTCCAAATCCACTAGCGGGGACCTACAATGAGCAGTTCTTC. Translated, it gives CSAPNPLAGTYNEQFF.